The following is a T cell receptor beta chain sequence with its context. The sample holds many counts of this clonotype. Its antigen remains undetermined. It has no much larger one-base neighbor in the sample; base qualities were not kept. The data stem from a study of Graves' ophthalmopathy and Graves' hyperthyroidism (dated by TCRdb to 2016 to 2019). General notes on the study: Peripheral blood samples were taken at the time of initial diagnosis, before any treatment was given. The study used signatures of the TCR beta repertoire to tell Graves' ophthalmopathy apart from Graves' hyperthyroidism and to predict which patients would progress to ophthalmopathy. In total, 135 blood samples were TCR-sequenced: approximately 40 ophthalmopathy, approximately 75 hyperthyroidism and some 17 hyperthyroidism-to-ophthalmopathy patients. To explore V-J signatures distinguishing ophthalmopathy from hyperthyroidism, a discovery set of about 99 patients (about 44 ophthalmopathy, 57 stable hyperthyroidism) was enrolled. For independent validation, a separate cohort was made up of 18 to 20 hyperthyroidism patients plus 17 patients who later progressed from hyperthyroidism to ophthalmopathy. T-cell repertoires of thyroid tissue and blood were compared in more than five hyperthyroidism patients. Following sample collection, hyperthyroidism patients were given methimazole at a starting dose of 30 mg daily, and ophthalmopathy patients were given high-dose intravenous methylprednisolone. The approximately 100 discovery patients were divided at random into training and test sets in a 7:3 ratio.

Results and caveats for the whole study, not just this receptor: In cross-validation, the 13-signature model distinguished ophthalmopathy from stable hyperthyroidism with approximately 88% sensitivity and roughly 81% specificity, and in the test set the corresponding values were approximately 79% and 70%. In validation, the model predicted ophthalmopathy progression with about 70% sensitivity and roughly 72% specificity; some 13 predicted patients were CT-confirmed with GO in a median of 6.5 months. Most of the expanded thyroid clonotypes with a frequency above 0.001 were also detected in blood, and it was suggested that the thyroid immune response may be reflected by blood repertoires. Sample size was not predetermined statistically, and investigators were not blinded to group allocation.

Stable hyperthyroidism was defined as no progression to ophthalmopathy within 18 months of follow-up. The hyperthyroidism patients were 18 to 65 years old and newly diagnosed, with a disease duration of less than 2 months. Patients with other autoimmune diseases, uncontrolled infections, pregnancy or lactation were excluded. Clinical symptoms, serum thyroxine, TRAb, thyroid ultrasound and orbital computed tomography were used for diagnosis. PBMCs were isolated from about 9.2 ml of fresh peripheral blood by Ficoll-Paque density gradient centrifugation. Total RNA was extracted using Trizol reagent, and RNA quality was checked on an Agilent 2100 Bioanalyzer. For repertoire sequencing, the TCR beta CDR3 regions were amplified from RNA transcripts. The first round of RT-PCR was done with HTBI primers and the Qiagen OneStep RT-PCR kit, and was followed by a second round of multiplex PCR, then size selection and purification. Libraries were sequenced on an Illumina HiSeq2000 using paired-end 100 bp reads. In the source study's methods: Reads were processed with SOAPnuke, discarding reads with adapters, uncalled bases, mean Phred below 15, or no exact constant-primer or identifier match. COPE v1.2.5 was used to merge the high-quality paired reads. Each unique nucleotide sequence was defined as a clonotype, and clonotypes were aligned to IMGT TRB V, D and J references with MiTCR v1.1. Analysis was restricted to V-J combinations with a frequency above 0.0001, which covered roughly 99% of repertoires. For each V-J combination, a TCR clonal expansion and chaos score was defined as F50 clonal expansion divided by the chaos observed in the TCRdist matrix. Welch's t-statistics and random forest were used to reduce features to about a dozen V-J combinations, which were fed into a naive Bayes classifier. Thyroid-blood repertoire similarity was quantified with the Morisita-Horn index. TCRdb's own reprocessing of the public reads used fastp at Q25 and MiXCR and kept productive beta chains. Each CDR3 protein gets just one entry, which takes the most common genes and DNA from the rows behind it. TCRdb's processing, not the authors', yielded these V and J calls. This sample gives hundreds of thousands of distinct CDR3 sequences in total; 20% to 25% of them show up just once. Around 7% of the sample is taken by the ten largest.

The V end loses 5 bases and the J end loses 7 bases, and a stretch of 19 bases separates them. The CDR3 measures 15 amino acids from cysteine to phenylalanine. Only the CDR3 region is kept as DNA, spanning 45 bases read in frame from base 1. The germline V gene specifies KGHDR as CDR1 and SFDVKD as CDR2. The rearrangement combines TRBV24-1 with TRBJ2-5, with an unclear D gene assignment. This receptor was identified in a woman in her late teens or twenties with stable Graves' hyperthyroidism. Some clones in this sample may be carry-over from other donors' samples. Donor details come from another sample of the same person, matched by shared clones. The material sequenced was peripheral blood. The bases read TGTGCCACCAGTGGACCCGACTTAGATTGGGGGACCCAGTACTTC. Its translation is CATSGPDLDWGTQYF.